This TCR beta chain was identified during a study of CD8 T cells in Susac syndrome. The CDR3 runs 15 residues. Trimming shortened V by 3 bases and J by 4 bases, and 15 bases separated the two germline ends. Germline CDR1 reads GTSNPN; CDR2 reads SVGIG (reference sequence). Random hexamers served to reverse transcribe about 0.45 to 1 ug RNA. TCRdb processed the immunoSEQ multiplex PCR reads anew with MiXCR; each CDR3 protein has one entry. The sample has roughly 130,000 distinct CDR3 sequences; about 95% are singletons. Sequenced input: CD4+ T cells from PBMCs. The origin of this receptor is a human donor with multiple sclerosis. The V and J genes are TRBV30 and TRBJ2-2; a weak D match, TRBD1 (5 bases). DNA for the CDR3: TGTGCCTGGAGCGAGGCAGGGCGCGGCACCGGGGAGCTGTTTTTT. Its translation is CAWSEAGRGTGELFF.